The clone carrying this TCR beta chain was detected a few times. The sample originates from a study of blood T cell repertoires in COVID-19. Study context: In each case, the material was cDNA or gDNA derived from T cells, B-cell-depleted T cells, or PBMCs.

Method: immunoSEQ multiplex PCR; TCRdb's copy keeps in-frame clones and lacks some. The profile shows some 300,000 clones, 75% to 90% of them singletons. The receptor was derived from a man younger than 30 with active or convalescent COVID-19. Sequenced input: peripheral blood.

CDR3 sequence: CASRVNRGNSPLHF. CDR3 in DNA: TGTGCCAGTCGGGTAAACAGGGGTAATTCACCCCTCCACTTT. This sequence joins TRBV19 and TRBJ1-6; 7 bases align to TRBD1. CDR1 is LNHDA, CDR2 SQIVND, per germline (reference sequence). This CDR3 has 14 residues. V shed 8 bases, J shed 6 bases, and the junction held 7 bases outside the gene matches.